Each of the 18 T cell receptor beta chains below was sequenced from the same sample in a study of blood T cell repertoires in COVID-19 (dated by TCRdb to about 2020). Library preparation was by the immunoSEQ multiplex PCR assay. This immuneACCESS table, as held by TCRdb, lists in-frame sequences with V and J called but not all clones. Of the missing ones, under half trace to an unresolved V gene in checked studies; the others have no known cause. For this sample there are about 260,000 clones; 70% to 90% appear just once. The leading ten clones occupy under 2% of the sample. Sequenced input: peripheral blood. Every receptor here comes from a man younger than 40 with active or convalescent COVID-19.

This clone was picked up one time. The CDR3 DNA reads TGTGCCAGCAGTGAAGAGCGGGGGCCTTACTACAATGAGCAGTTCTTC. The encoded protein is CASSEERGPYYNEQFF. The chain carries TRBV2 and TRBJ2-1, with 8 bases matching TRBD2. The CDR3 contains 16 residues. The V segment lost 1 base and the J segment 3 bases; nucleotides outside the gene matches: 5. Germline V gene sequence: CDR1 SNHLY, CDR2 FYNNEI.

The rearrangement joins TRBV7-2 to TRBJ1-2, with 9 bases identical to TRBD1. Germline trimming cut 6 bases from V and 3 bases from J; bases unmatched to any gene: 8. The CDR3 spans 15 residues. Per germline, CDR1 SGHTA and CDR2 FQGNSA. This chain's CDR3 is CASSLVGQGDYGYTF. The CDR3 nucleotides read TGTGCCAGCAGTCTCGTGGGACAGGGAGACTATGGCTACACCTTC.

This chain links TRBV19 with TRBJ1-5, with 9 bases lining up with TRBD1. Trimming at V came to 2 bases and at J to 5 bases, leaving 1 base not matched to a gene. CDR1 and CDR2 (germline): LNHDA, SQIVND (reference sequence). CDR3 length: 14 residues. The CDR3 spells CASSIWTGDQPQHF. As DNA, the CDR3 is TGTGCCAGTAGTATATGGACAGGGGATCAGCCCCAGCATTTT.

Here the CDR3 reads CASSFLAGGDYNEQFF. The CDR3 DNA is TGTGCCAGCAGTTTCCTAGCGGGGGGGGACTACAATGAGCAGTTCTTC. The chain recombines TRBV27 with TRBJ2-1; 12 bases line up with TRBD2. This CDR3 has 16 amino acids. J lost 3 bases, V lost 3 bases, and 3 bases had no gene match. The germline V gene has CDR1 MNHEY and CDR2 SMNVEV (reference sequence).

The V and J genes are TRBV7-4 and TRBJ2-5; D perhaps matches TRBD1 (5 bases). V was cut by 5 bases and J by 0 bases, with 13 bases left in between. The CDR3 is 15 residues long. The germline V gene encodes CDR1 SGHVT and CDR2 SQSDAQ. The CDR3, as DNA: TGTGCCAGCAGCCCGAGTGGGGCGGACCAAGAGACCCAGTACTTC. Translating it yields CASSPSGADQETQYF.

The gene calls are TRBV6-1 and TRBJ1-5; possibly TRBD1 for D (6 bases). Germline V gene lookup returns CDR1 MNHNS and CDR2 SASEGT. The V end was cut by 2 bases, the J end by 0 bases, with 11 bases between. The CDR3 extends over 16 amino acids. This CDR3 is CASSEIGGLSNQPQHF. The CDR3 nucleotides are TGTGCCAGCAGTGAAATCGGGGGGCTTAGCAATCAGCCCCAGCATTTT.

The chain recombines TRBV9 with TRBJ2-1, with D tentatively TRBD1 (6 bases). V lost 4 bases and J lost 0, with 11 bases in between. The CDR3 is 15 amino acids. Germline loops: CDR1 SGDLS, CDR2 YYNGEE. The CDR3 sequence: CASSPGHSSYNEQFF. The CDR3 DNA is TGTGCCAGCAGCCCGGGACACAGCTCCTACAATGAGCAGTTCTTC.

The chain carries TRBV5-1 and TRBJ1-2; 7 bases fit TRBD1. The CDR3 has 14 amino acids. With V trimmed by 4 bases and J by 2 bases, 5 bases remained unmatched. In germline, CDR1 is SGHRS, CDR2 YFSETQ. The CDR3 sequence is CASSTPTGNYGYTF. CDR3 DNA sequence: TGCGCCAGCAGCACCCCGACAGGGAACTATGGCTACACCTTC. The entire variable domain, with the rest obtained from reference TRBV5-1 and TRBJ1-2, is as follows: KAGVTQTPRYLIKTRGQQVTLSCSPISGHRSVSWYQQTPGQGLQFLFEYFSETQRNKGNFPGRFSGRQFSNSRSEMNVSTLELGDSALYLCASSTPTGNYGYTFGSGTRLTVV.

The chain combines TRBV15 with TRBJ2-7; 7 bases line up with TRBD1. From germline, CDR1 is LNHNV and CDR2 YYDKDF (reference sequence). The CDR3 has 14 residues. The ends lost 5 bases at V and 0 bases at J; junction bases unmatched: 4. In DNA form, the CDR3 reads TGTGCCACCAGCGGGACAGCGAGCTCCTACGAGCAGTACTTC. It specifies CATSGTASSYEQYF.

There are a few counts of this clone. This specimen includes other DNA sequences encoding the same CDR3. The chain joins TRBV5-1 to TRBJ1-5; tentative D call: TRBD1 (5 bases). This CDR3 is 13 amino acids long. V dropped 0 bases and J dropped 6 bases, with 7 bases sitting between them. CDR1 is SGHRS and CDR2 is YFSETQ in the germline V gene. The CDR3 DNA is TGCGCCAGCAGCTTGGATAGGGGTCAGCCCCAGCATTTT. Its protein is CASSLDRGQPQHF.

The chain combines TRBV29-1 with TRBJ1-1, with D unresolved. Looked up from germline, CDR1 is SQVTM and CDR2 is ANQGSEA. The CDR3 is 14 residues long. V dropped 5 bases and J dropped 5 bases, with 18 bases sitting between them. This CDR3 reads CSVRGREAKTEAFF. CDR3 DNA sequence: TGCAGCGTTCGTGGACGGGAAGCTAAGACTGAAGCTTTCTTT.

A single count supports this clone. The rearrangement uses TRBV18 and TRBJ1-5; TRBD1 is a possible D gene (6 bases). Germline CDR1 KGHSH, CDR2 LQKENI. This CDR3 is built from 17 residues. Trimming stripped 2 bases from V and 6 bases from J, with 20 bases between. The CDR3 DNA reads TGTGCCAGCTCACCAACACAGGGTAATCCCGACATTCAGCCCCAGCATTTT. It yields the protein CASSPTQGNPDIQPQHF.

The rearrangement joins TRBV13 to TRBJ2-5, with TRBD2 matching 12 bases. There are 15 residues in the CDR3. The V and J ends lost 4 bases and 4 bases, in that order; junction bases with no gene match: 4. Germline V gene lookup returns CDR1 PRHDT and CDR2 FYEKMQ (reference sequence). In nucleotides, the CDR3 is TGTGCCAGCAGCTCACTAGCGGGGGGAGGAGAGACCCAGTACTTC. This codes for CASSSLAGGGETQYF.

CDR3 coding DNA: TGCAGTGCTATTGACAGGGGTGGGGCCTACGAGCAGTACTTC. Its translation: CSAIDRGGAYEQYF. This chain joins TRBV20-1 and TRBJ2-7; 8 bases align to TRBD1. V lost 4 bases, J lost 2 bases, and 7 bases stayed unmatched. Per germline, CDR1 DFQATT and CDR2 SNEGSKA (reference sequence). The CDR3 runs to 14 residues.

The genes are TRBV14 and TRBJ2-7; a possible D gene is TRBD2 (6 bases). Trimming pared 1 base from V and 7 bases from J, leaving 20 bases between. Germline V CDR1 and CDR2: SGHDN, FVKESK. CDR3 length equals 16 residues. The CDR3 here is CASSQGAPRTREEQYF. The CDR3 DNA sequence: TGTGCCAGCAGCCAAGGTGCCCCAAGGACCCGGGAGGAGCAGTACTTC. Full variable domain (rest looked up from reference TRBV14 and TRBJ2-7): EAGVTQFPSHSVIEKGQTVTLRCDPISGHDNLYWYRRVMGKEIKFLLHFVKESKQDESGMPNNRFLAERTGGTYSTLKVQPAELEDSGVYFCASSQGAPRTREEQYFGPGTRLTVT.

The rearrangement links TRBV7-8 to TRBJ2-7; 7 nucleotides align to TRBD2. Trimming at V came to 2 bases and at J to 5 bases, leaving 6 bases not matched to a gene. Germline CDR1 reads SGHVS; CDR2 reads FQNEAQ. The CDR3 consists of 14 residues. Written as DNA, the CDR3 is TGTGCCAGCAGCTTAATCCGGGGGGAAGACGAGCAGTACTTC. Protein sequence: CASSLIRGEDEQYF.

The V call is TRBV27, the J call TRBJ2-5, with TRBD2 identical over 9 bases. The germline gives CDR1 MNHEY, CDR2 SMNVEV (reference sequence). This CDR3 contains 14 residues. V shed 6 bases and J 1 base; nucleotides not matched to a gene: 3. CDR3 sequence: CASRPAGGQETQYF. As DNA, the CDR3 is TGTGCCAGCAGGCCAGCGGGGGGCCAAGAGACCCAGTACTTC.

The sample holds one count of this clone. The chain links TRBV9 to TRBJ1-2; the D gene is possibly TRBD1 (5 bases). Germline V lookup: CDR1 SGDLS, CDR2 YYNGEE. V shed 0 bases and J shed 6 bases, with 15 bases lying between them. The CDR3 extends over 15 amino acids. The CDR3 here is CASSVGNQGRDGYTF. The CDR3 DNA follows: TGTGCCAGCAGCGTAGGGAATCAGGGTAGGGATGGCTACACCTTC. Variable domain in full (rest from reference TRBV9 and TRBJ1-2): DSGVTQTPKHLITATGQRVTLRCSPRSGDLSVYWYQQSLDQGLQFLIQYYNGEERAKGNILERFSAQQFPDLHSELNLSSLELGDSALYFCASSVGNQGRDGYTFGSGTRLTVV.